The rows below give T cell receptor beta chains drawn from one sample of a study of blood T cell repertoires in COVID-19. Some clones are missing from TCRdb's copy, which holds only in-frame ones; the method was immunoSEQ multiplex PCR. This repertoire shows over 300,000 clones, roughly 90% found once; its top ten account for approximately 1%. Material: PBMCs or T cells enriched from blood (not recorded which). These receptors were collected from a woman in her 30s with acute COVID-19. Each CDR3 is given with its conserved first and last residue. Fields, in order: V gene, D gene, clone size, J gene, CDR3 protein, CDR3 DNA. The D gene is left open where the match is weak. Clone sizes are given selectively: once, few, many, or a class where the clone is expanded.

v_call: TRBV5-1; d_call: TRBD1; clone_size: NA; j_call: TRBJ2-1; cdr3_aa: CASKQGGTGNEQFF; cdr3_nt: TGCGCCAGCAAGCAAGGGGGCACAGGGAATGAGCAGTTCTTC
v_call: TRBV2; d_call: TRBD1; clone_size: NA; j_call: TRBJ2-2; cdr3_aa: CASSVRKGTGGSGELFF; cdr3_nt: TGTGCCAGCAGCGTTCGAAAGGGGACAGGGGGGAGCGGGGAGCTGTTTTTT
v_call: TRBV12-5; d_call: NA; clone_size: NA; j_call: TRBJ1-2; cdr3_aa: CASGYSGGNYGYTF; cdr3_nt: TGTGCTAGTGGTTATTCGGGAGGGAACTATGGCTACACCTTC
v_call: TRBV3-1/TRBV3-2; d_call: NA; clone_size: NA; j_call: TRBJ2-1; cdr3_aa: CASSQTGFGYNEQFF; cdr3_nt: TGTGCCAGCAGCCAAACGGGATTCGGTTACAATGAGCAGTTCTTC
v_call: TRBV2; d_call: NA; clone_size: NA; j_call: TRBJ1-4; cdr3_aa: CASSATDRKGNEKLFF; cdr3_nt: TGTGCCAGCAGTGCAACCGACAGGAAAGGAAATGAAAAACTGTTTTTT
v_call: TRBV5-6; d_call: NA; clone_size: once; j_call: TRBJ2-1; cdr3_aa: CASSPGQINEQFF; cdr3_nt: TGTGCCAGCAGCCCCGGACAGATCAATGAGCAGTTCTTC
v_call: TRBV19; d_call: TRBD2; clone_size: NA; j_call: TRBJ2-2; cdr3_aa: CASSMSSGGSNTGELFF; cdr3_nt: TGTGCCAGTAGTATGAGTAGCGGGGGATCGAACACCGGGGAGCTGTTTTTT
v_call: TRBV24-1; d_call: TRBD2; clone_size: NA; j_call: TRBJ2-1; cdr3_aa: CATSDRTSGGWGEQFF; cdr3_nt: TGTGCCACCAGTGACCGGACTAGCGGGGGGTGGGGTGAGCAGTTCTTC
v_call: TRBV4-3; d_call: TRBD2; clone_size: NA; j_call: TRBJ2-2; cdr3_aa: CASGPAGVGVTGELFF; cdr3_nt: TGCGCCAGCGGTCCGGCGGGGGTTGGGGTTACCGGGGAGCTGTTTTTT
v_call: TRBV18; d_call: NA; clone_size: NA; j_call: TRBJ1-2; cdr3_aa: CASSPDRNYGYTF; cdr3_nt: TGTGCCAGCTCACCGGACAGAAACTATGGCTACACCTTC
v_call: TRBV5-1; d_call: TRBD1; clone_size: NA; j_call: TRBJ1-4; cdr3_aa: CASSLSRGNEKLFF; cdr3_nt: TGCGCCAGCAGCTTGAGCAGGGGGAATGAAAAACTGTTTTTT
v_call: TRBV4-1; d_call: NA; clone_size: NA; j_call: TRBJ2-7; cdr3_aa: CASSQGIQGSYEQYF; cdr3_nt: TGCGCCAGCAGCCAAGGGATACAGGGCTCCTACGAGCAGTACTTC
v_call: TRBV18; d_call: NA; clone_size: NA; j_call: TRBJ2-5; cdr3_aa: CASSPLPSGQETQYF; cdr3_nt: TGTGCCAGCTCACCACTTCCCTCGGGCCAAGAGACCCAGTACTTC
v_call: TRBV6-5; d_call: NA; clone_size: NA; j_call: TRBJ1-2; cdr3_aa: CASSATGNYGYTF; cdr3_nt: TGTGCCAGCAGCGCTACAGGGAACTATGGCTACACCTTC
v_call: TRBV6-5; d_call: NA; clone_size: NA; j_call: TRBJ1-1; cdr3_aa: CASSRHSKGHTEAFF; cdr3_nt: TGTGCCAGCAGTCGACACAGTAAGGGGCACACTGAAGCTTTCTTT
v_call: TRBV15; d_call: NA; clone_size: NA; j_call: TRBJ2-7; cdr3_aa: CATLHEFSYEQYF; cdr3_nt: TGTGCCACCCTCCACGAGTTCTCCTACGAGCAGTACTTC
v_call: TRBV6-4; d_call: NA; clone_size: NA; j_call: TRBJ2-7; cdr3_aa: CASSLMMGATYEQYF; cdr3_nt: TGTGCCAGCAGTCTGATGATGGGGGCGACCTACGAGCAGTACTTC
v_call: TRBV18; d_call: TRBD2; clone_size: once; j_call: TRBJ2-1; cdr3_aa: CASSPLTSGGANEQFF; cdr3_nt: TGTGCCAGCTCACCCCTAACTAGCGGGGGTGCCAATGAGCAGTTCTTC
v_call: TRBV2; d_call: NA; clone_size: NA; j_call: TRBJ2-1; cdr3_aa: CASTRELASEQFF; cdr3_nt: TGTGCCAGCACCCGAGAGCTAGCGAGTGAGCAGTTCTTC
v_call: TRBV19; d_call: NA; clone_size: NA; j_call: TRBJ2-7; cdr3_aa: CASSINAAYEQYF; cdr3_nt: TGTGCCAGTAGTATTAATGCGGCCTACGAGCAGTACTTC
v_call: TRBV6-5; d_call: NA; clone_size: NA; j_call: TRBJ1-3; cdr3_aa: CATAGESGNTIYF; cdr3_nt: TGTGCCACCGCCGGAGAGTCTGGAAACACCATATATTTT
v_call: TRBV19; d_call: TRBD1; clone_size: NA; j_call: TRBJ1-2; cdr3_aa: CASSIVTGADGYTF; cdr3_nt: TGTGCCAGTAGTATAGTTACAGGGGCGGATGGCTACACCTTC
v_call: TRBV30; d_call: TRBD1; clone_size: NA; j_call: TRBJ1-5; cdr3_aa: CAWSGGQGVQPQHF; cdr3_nt: TGTGCCTGGAGTGGCGGACAGGGGGTGCAGCCCCAGCATTTT
v_call: TRBV21-1; d_call: NA; clone_size: NA; j_call: TRBJ1-1; cdr3_aa: CASAGAMNTEAFF; cdr3_nt: TGTGCCAGCGCGGGGGCCATGAACACTGAAGCTTTCTTT
v_call: TRBV6-6; d_call: NA; clone_size: NA; j_call: TRBJ2-3; cdr3_aa: CASRLSLSTDTQYF; cdr3_nt: TGTGCCAGCCGACTATCACTTAGCACAGATACGCAGTATTTT
v_call: TRBV7-9; d_call: TRBD2; clone_size: once; j_call: TRBJ2-3; cdr3_aa: CASSLSGGRTDTQYF; cdr3_nt: TGTGCCAGCAGCTTGAGCGGGGGACGCACAGATACGCAGTATTTT
v_call: TRBV25-1; d_call: TRBD1; clone_size: NA; j_call: TRBJ1-1; cdr3_aa: CASSDPKMGTGEAFF; cdr3_nt: TGTGCCAGCAGTGATCCCAAAATGGGGACAGGAGAAGCTTTCTTT
v_call: TRBV11-3; d_call: NA; clone_size: NA; j_call: TRBJ1-1; cdr3_aa: CASSLAPEFEAFF; cdr3_nt: TGTGCCAGCAGCTTAGCTCCGGAGTTTGAAGCTTTCTTT
v_call: TRBV5-1; d_call: TRBD1; clone_size: NA; j_call: TRBJ2-3; cdr3_aa: CASSPGQGATDTQYF; cdr3_nt: TGCGCCAGCAGCCCCGGACAGGGGGCGACAGATACGCAGTATTTT
v_call: TRBV7-2; d_call: TRBD2; clone_size: NA; j_call: TRBJ2-5; cdr3_aa: CASRAGPQETQYF; cdr3_nt: TGTGCCAGCCGAGCGGGGCCCCAAGAGACCCAGTACTTC
v_call: TRBV5-1; d_call: NA; clone_size: few; j_call: TRBJ1-2; cdr3_aa: CASSLEGSLFYGYTF; cdr3_nt: TGCGCCAGCAGCTTGGAGGGGTCCCTTTTCTATGGCTACACCTTC
v_call: TRBV19; d_call: TRBD1; clone_size: few; j_call: TRBJ1-6; cdr3_aa: CASSIWLQGGSPLHF; cdr3_nt: TGTGCCAGTAGTATATGGCTCCAGGGGGGCTCACCCCTCCACTTT